The 23 T cell receptor beta chains below all came from one sample that was sequenced in a study of T cell responses to AZD1222 COVID-19 vaccine. Libraries were prepared by immunoSEQ multiplex PCR; TCRdb keeps only in-frame clonotypes and omits some of them. Of fewer than 200,000 clones detected, 85% to 90% appear once; the ten largest clones hold 11%. Sequenced here: peripheral blood, sampled 28 days after the second AZD1222 dose. The receptors come from an adult who received the AZD1222 COVID-19 vaccine.

The CDR3 sequence: CATSSPKEIRNIQYF. The DNA of the CDR3 is TGTGCCACCAGCAGCCCTAAGGAAATAAGGAACATTCAGTACTTC. This sequence joins TRBV15 and TRBJ2-4; D is unresolved. Deletions cut 3 bases from V and 7 bases from J, with 16 bases between. The CDR3 extends over 15 amino acids. Germline lookup yields CDR1 LNHNV and CDR2 YYDKDF (reference sequence).

The chain is built from TRBV9 and TRBJ2-3; maybe TRBD2 (5 bases). The CDR3 runs 17 residues. Germline CDR1 SGDLS, CDR2 YYNGEE. The V end lost 2 bases, the J end lost 1 base, and 17 bases lay between the germline ends. CDR3 bases: TGTGCCAGCAGCGTTGGGAGAGGGTCAGCTGGCACAGATACGCAGTATTTT. Its protein is CASSVGRGSAGTDTQYF.

This clone was detected a few times. V usage is TRBV27 and J usage is TRBJ1-1; tentative D call: TRBD1 (5 bases). The V gene's germline CDR1 is MNHEY and CDR2 SMNVEV (reference sequence). This CDR3 is built from 13 residues. V lost 2 bases, J lost 8 bases, and 12 bases lay in between. CDR3 coding DNA: TGTGCCAGCAGTTTAGCGACAGTTGGGGAAGCTTTCTTT. Translated: CASSLATVGEAFF.

The chain uses TRBV7-2 and TRBJ2-7; D might be TRBD1 (5 bases). The length of the CDR3 is 12 residues. Trimming stripped 5 bases from V and 3 bases from J, with 8 bases between. Per germline, CDR1 SGHTA and CDR2 FQGNSA. This chain's CDR3 is CASSHDSYEQYF. The CDR3 DNA reads TGTGCCAGCAGCCACGACAGCTACGAGCAGTACTTC. The variable domain in full, with the rest retrieved from reference TRBV7-2 and TRBJ2-7, is GAGVSQSPSNKVTEKGKDVELRCDPISGHTALYWYRQSLGQGLEFLIYFQGNSAPDKSGLPSDRFSAERTGGSVSTLTIQRTQQEDSAVYLCASSHDSYEQYFGPGTRLTVT.

The chain has TRBV6-1 and TRBJ2-5; D gene uncertain. Trimming shortened V by 1 base and J by 1 base, and 7 bases separated the two germline ends. Germline CDR1 is MNHNS and CDR2 is SASEGT. The CDR3 is 14 residues long. The CDR3: CASSEGRGQETQYF. CDR3 DNA sequence: TGTGCCAGCAGTGAAGGCCGCGGCCAAGAGACCCAGTACTTC.

The chain carries TRBV19 and TRBJ1-2; D is perhaps TRBD1 (5 bases). From germline, CDR1 is LNHDA and CDR2 SQIVND (reference sequence). V was pared by 4 bases and J by 3 bases, with 9 bases between. This CDR3 comprises 13 residues. CDR3 protein: CASSTLTDYGYTF. CDR3 nucleotide sequence: TGTGCCAGTAGTACCCTGACAGACTATGGCTACACCTTC.

The rearrangement links TRBV6-5 to TRBJ1-4, with D possibly TRBD1 on 5 matching bases. This CDR3 has 11 amino acids. The germline V gene encodes CDR1 MNHEY and CDR2 SVGAGI. Deletions cut 8 bases from V and 4 bases from J, with 5 bases between. In DNA, the CDR3 is TGTGCCAGCCAGGGTAATGAAAAACTGTTTTTT. Translation: CASQGNEKLFF.

The V gene is TRBV30, the J gene TRBJ1-1; D not resolved. V lost 2 bases and J 0 bases, leaving 7 bases between the germline ends. CDR1 and CDR2 from the germline V gene are GTSNPN and SVGIG (reference sequence). This CDR3 spans 13 amino acids. CDR3 nucleotides: TGTGCCTGGAGTATCCTCATGAACACTGAAGCTTTCTTT. Translation gives CAWSILMNTEAFF.

This clone was recorded once. The V call is TRBV27, the J call TRBJ2-2; 7 bases line up with TRBD1. This CDR3 comprises 17 residues. Germline values: CDR1 MNHEY, CDR2 SMNVEV (reference sequence). Germline trimming cut 2 bases from V and 6 bases from J; bases unmatched to any gene: 12. CDR3 in amino acids: CASSLTTTGSEAGELFF. The DNA of the CDR3 is TGTGCCAGCAGTTTAACTACGACAGGGTCGGAGGCCGGGGAGCTGTTTTTT.

The chain links TRBV6-5 to TRBJ1-2; D gene unclear. CDR1 and CDR2 from the germline V gene are MNHEY and SVGAGI. V lost 5 bases, J lost 5 bases, and 18 bases lay in between. The CDR3 is 15 residues long. Here the CDR3 DNA reads TGTGCCAGCAGTCGTCCCCCCAGGTTTTCGTATGGCTACACCTTC. Encoded protein: CASSRPPRFSYGYTF.

V gene TRBV11-3 combines with J gene TRBJ2-2, with D perhaps being TRBD1 or TRBD2 (6 bases each). V was shortened by 5 bases and J by 5 bases, with 21 bases between the two germline ends. CDR3 length: 17 residues. Germline CDR1 and CDR2: SGHNT and YENEEA. CDR3 sequence: CASSRTLGGGPTGELFF. The CDR3 nucleotides read TGTGCCAGCAGCCGGACTTTGGGGGGCGGCCCAACCGGGGAGCTGTTTTTT.

V gene TRBV18 combines with J gene TRBJ2-2; TRBD2 aligns across 9 bases. Germline V gene lookup returns CDR1 KGHSH and CDR2 LQKENI. The CDR3 totals 17 residues. The J segment lost 1 base and the V segment lost 3 bases, leaving 6 bases of the junction unmatched. The CDR3 nucleotides are TGTGCCAGCTCACCTATAGCGGGGGCGCTGAACACCGGGGAGCTGTTTTTT. Protein sequence: CASSPIAGALNTGELFF.

The J gene is TRBJ1-1, the V gene TRBV30; D ambiguous. The V end was cut by 3 bases, the J end by 5 bases, with 10 bases between. This CDR3 region has 12 residues. The germline gives CDR1 GTSNPN, CDR2 SVGIG (reference sequence). The CDR3 is CAWRMPGTEAFF. The DNA for the CDR3 is TGTGCCTGGAGAATGCCCGGGACTGAAGCTTTCTTT.

This chain uses TRBV3-1 (or the pseudogene TRBV3-2) with TRBJ1-3; a weak D match, TRBD1 (5 bases). V was pared by 3 bases and J by 0 bases, with 12 bases between. CDR1 is LGHDT and CDR2 is YNNKEL in the germline V gene (reference sequence). The CDR3 consists of 16 residues. CDR3 nucleotide sequence: TGTGCCAGCAGCCAGGGTGCAGGGTCCTCTGGAAACACCATATATTTT. Protein product: CASSQGAGSSGNTIYF.

The chain couples TRBV24-1 to TRBJ1-1; 8 bases are a match to TRBD1. J was trimmed by 3 bases and V by 10 bases; bases with no gene match: 3. Germline V CDR1 and CDR2: KGHDR, SFDVKD. The CDR3 contains 12 residues. The chain's CDR3 is CATGQGDTEAFF. For the CDR3, the DNA is TGTGCCACAGGACAGGGTGACACTGAAGCTTTCTTT.

This chain uses TRBV7-3 with TRBJ1-2; D perhaps matches TRBD1 (5 bases). Germline V gives CDR1 SGHTA, CDR2 FQGTGA. The CDR3 length is 14 residues. V was shortened by 5 bases and J by 4 bases, with 14 bases between the two germline ends. Written as DNA, the CDR3 is TGTGCCAGCAGCCCGAGTGGGGGAAGCTATGGCTACACCTTC. It encodes CASSPSGGSYGYTF. Together with reference TRBV7-3 and TRBJ1-2, the CDR3 gives the full variable domain: GAGVSQTPSNKVTEKGKYVELRCDPISGHTALYWYRQSLGQGPEFLIYFQGTGAADDSGLPNDRFFAVRPEGSVSTLKIQRTERGDSAVYLCASSPSGGSYGYTFGSGTRLTVV.

The V call is TRBV6-2 or TRBV6-3, the J call TRBJ2-7; D call uncertain. Germline V gives CDR1 MNHEY, CDR2 SVGEGT. Between the trimmed V and J ends, which lost 4 bases and 3 bases, there was a span of 4 bases. The CDR3 contains 11 residues. The CDR3 spells CASSLGYEQYF. The CDR3 DNA is TGTGCCAGCAGTTTGGGCTACGAGCAGTACTTC.

The chain couples TRBV7-9 to TRBJ2-1, with 9 bases that match TRBD2. V shed 5 bases and J 8 bases; nucleotides not matched to a gene: 13. Germline values: CDR1 SEHNR, CDR2 FQNEAQ (reference sequence). The CDR3 spans 16 residues. As DNA, the CDR3 is TGTGCCAGCAGCCTCGGTTCGCGGGGGGGCGTCGATGAGCAGTTCTTC. Its protein product is CASSLGSRGGVDEQFF.

The gene calls are TRBV7-6 and TRBJ1-3; weak D call: TRBD1 (6 bases). This CDR3 spans 18 amino acids. Germline loops: CDR1 SGHVS, CDR2 FNYEAQ. Trimming took 5 bases from V and 4 from J, leaving 24 bases between them. The CDR3 reads CASSPTGGSGSVGNTIYF. CDR3 sequence (DNA): TGTGCCAGCAGCCCGACGGGGGGCAGTGGGTCTGTAGGAAACACCATATATTTT.

The chain employs TRBV18 and TRBJ2-1; TRBD2 aligns across 11 bases. The CDR3 sequence is 17 residues long. Germline trimming cut 1 base from V and 6 bases from J; bases unmatched to any gene: 8. Germline assignment: CDR1 KGHSH and CDR2 LQKENI. CDR3 in amino acids: CASSPLASGGLANEQFF. In nucleotides, the CDR3 is TGTGCCAGCTCACCACTTGCTAGCGGGGGGCTAGCCAATGAGCAGTTCTTC. The entire variable domain, with the rest obtained from reference TRBV18 and TRBJ2-1, is as follows: NAGVMQNPRHLVRRRGQEARLRCSPMKGHSHVYWYRQLPEEGLKFMVYLQKENIIDESGMPKERFSAEFPKEGPSILRIQQVVRGDSAAYFCASSPLASGGLANEQFFGPGTRLTVL.

This chain uses TRBV6-1 with TRBJ2-7; 12 bases are a match to TRBD2. J lost 1 base, V lost 4 bases, and 5 bases had no gene match. CDR1 is MNHNS and CDR2 is SASEGT in the germline V gene. This CDR3 is 16 amino acids long. The CDR3 bases are TGTGCCAGCAGTGCGATAACTAGCGGGGGGTCCTACGAGCAGTACTTC. Protein sequence: CASSAITSGGSYEQYF.

The V call is TRBV4-3, the J call TRBJ1-1, with TRBD1 identical over 8 bases. With 0 bases clipped from V and 5 bases from J, the junction kept 11 bases outside the gene matches. CDR1 and CDR2 from the germline V gene are LGHNA and YSLEER. The CDR3 covers 17 residues. CDR3: CASSQDSQGAIRTEAFF. The CDR3 coding sequence is TGCGCCAGCAGCCAAGATAGTCAGGGGGCGATTAGAACTGAAGCTTTCTTT.

V and J are TRBV21-1 and TRBJ2-7; the DNA was not used to check the table's D call, TRBD1. TRBV21-1 is marked as a pseudogene. The CDR3 extends over 18 amino acids. The CDR3, as DNA: TGTGCCAGCAGGCCTTCACAAAGGAGGGACAGGGCCCCGGGCGAGCAGTACTTC. Translated: CASRPSQRRDRAPGEQYF.